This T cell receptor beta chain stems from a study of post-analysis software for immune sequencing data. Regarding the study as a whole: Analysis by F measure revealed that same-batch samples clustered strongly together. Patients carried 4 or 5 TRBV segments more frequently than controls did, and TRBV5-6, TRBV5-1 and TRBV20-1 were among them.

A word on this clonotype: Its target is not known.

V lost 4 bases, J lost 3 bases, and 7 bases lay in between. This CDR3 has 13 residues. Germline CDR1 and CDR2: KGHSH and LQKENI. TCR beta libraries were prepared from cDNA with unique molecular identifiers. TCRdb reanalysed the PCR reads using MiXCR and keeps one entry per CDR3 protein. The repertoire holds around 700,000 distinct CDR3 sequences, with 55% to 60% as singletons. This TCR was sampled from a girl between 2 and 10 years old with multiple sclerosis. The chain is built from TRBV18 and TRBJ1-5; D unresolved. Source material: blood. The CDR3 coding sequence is TGTGCCAGCTCACGGGAGCTCAATCAGCCCCAGCATTTT. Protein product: CASSRELNQPQHF.